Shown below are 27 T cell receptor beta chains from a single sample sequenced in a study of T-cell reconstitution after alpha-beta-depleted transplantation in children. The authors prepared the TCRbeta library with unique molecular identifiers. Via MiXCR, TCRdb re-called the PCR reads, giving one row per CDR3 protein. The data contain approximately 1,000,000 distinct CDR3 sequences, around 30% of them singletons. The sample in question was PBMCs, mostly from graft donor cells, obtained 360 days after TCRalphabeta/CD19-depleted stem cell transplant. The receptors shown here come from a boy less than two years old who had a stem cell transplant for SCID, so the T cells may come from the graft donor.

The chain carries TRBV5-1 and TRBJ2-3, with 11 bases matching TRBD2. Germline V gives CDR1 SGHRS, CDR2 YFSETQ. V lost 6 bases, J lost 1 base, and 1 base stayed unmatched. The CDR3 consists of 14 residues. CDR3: CASKGLAGTDTQYF. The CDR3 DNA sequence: TGCGCCAGCAAGGGACTAGCGGGCACAGATACGCAGTATTTT.

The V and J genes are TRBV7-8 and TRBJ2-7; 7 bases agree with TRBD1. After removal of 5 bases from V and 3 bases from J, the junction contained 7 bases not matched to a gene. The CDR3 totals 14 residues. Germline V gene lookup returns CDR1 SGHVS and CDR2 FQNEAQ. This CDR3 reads CASSAWAGGYEQYF. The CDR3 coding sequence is TGTGCCAGCAGCGCCTGGGCAGGGGGCTACGAGCAGTACTTC.

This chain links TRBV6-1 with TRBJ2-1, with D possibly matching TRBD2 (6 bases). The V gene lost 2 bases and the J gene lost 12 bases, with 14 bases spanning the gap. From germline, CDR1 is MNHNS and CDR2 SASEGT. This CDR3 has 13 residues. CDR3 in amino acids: CASSETLVGGQFF. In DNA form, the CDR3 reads TGTGCCAGCAGTGAAACCCTTGTCGGGGGGCAGTTCTTC.

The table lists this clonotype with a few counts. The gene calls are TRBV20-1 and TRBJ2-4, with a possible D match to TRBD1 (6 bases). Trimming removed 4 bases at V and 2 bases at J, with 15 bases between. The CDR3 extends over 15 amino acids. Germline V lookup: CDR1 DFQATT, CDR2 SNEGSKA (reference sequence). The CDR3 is CSAIAYGTPKNIQYF. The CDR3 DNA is TGCAGTGCTATCGCCTACGGGACACCCAAAAACATTCAGTACTTC.

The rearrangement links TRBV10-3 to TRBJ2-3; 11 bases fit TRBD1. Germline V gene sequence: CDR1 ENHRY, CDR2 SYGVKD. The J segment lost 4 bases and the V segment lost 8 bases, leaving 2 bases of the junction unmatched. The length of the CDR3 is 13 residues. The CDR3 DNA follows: TGTGCCATCGGGGGACAGGGGGCAGATACGCAGTATTTT. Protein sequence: CAIGGQGADTQYF.

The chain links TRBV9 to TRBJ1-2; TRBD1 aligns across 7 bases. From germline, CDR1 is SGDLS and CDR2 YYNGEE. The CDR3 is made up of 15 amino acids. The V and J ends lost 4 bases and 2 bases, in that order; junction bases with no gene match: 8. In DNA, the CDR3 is TGTGCCAGCAGCCCACCGACAGGGAGCAACTATGGCTACACCTTC. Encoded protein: CASSPPTGSNYGYTF.

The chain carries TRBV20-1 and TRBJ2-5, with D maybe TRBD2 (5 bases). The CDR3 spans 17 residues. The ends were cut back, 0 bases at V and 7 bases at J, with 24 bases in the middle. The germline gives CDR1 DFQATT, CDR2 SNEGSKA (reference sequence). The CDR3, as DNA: TGCAGTGCTAGAGACGGAAGGGCGGAGGTTGGACGTCGGACCCAGTACTTC. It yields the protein CSARDGRAEVGRRTQYF.

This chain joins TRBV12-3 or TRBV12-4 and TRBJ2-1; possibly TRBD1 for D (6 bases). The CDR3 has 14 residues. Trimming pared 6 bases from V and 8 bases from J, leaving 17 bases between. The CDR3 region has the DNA TGTGCCAGCAGCTGGGACACCCTGGAGGATGAGCAGTTCTTC. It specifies CASSWDTLEDEQFF.

This CDR3 is CASSPTGQWAYNEQFF. The CDR3 coding sequence is TGCGCCAGCAGCCCGACGGGGCAGTGGGCCTACAATGAGCAGTTCTTC. The chain has TRBV4-1 and TRBJ2-1; D tentatively reads TRBD1 or TRBD2 (5 bases each). In germline, CDR1 is MGHRA, CDR2 YSYEKL. Trimming left V 4 bases short and J 2 bases short, with 15 bases between. The CDR3 length is 16 residues.

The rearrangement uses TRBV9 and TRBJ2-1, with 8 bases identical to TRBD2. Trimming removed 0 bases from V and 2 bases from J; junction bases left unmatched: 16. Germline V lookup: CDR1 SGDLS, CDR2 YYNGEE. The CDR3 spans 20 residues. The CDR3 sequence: CASSVAPGGHPLKAYNEQFF. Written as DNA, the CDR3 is TGTGCCAGCAGCGTAGCGCCGGGGGGGCACCCTCTCAAGGCCTACAATGAGCAGTTCTTC.

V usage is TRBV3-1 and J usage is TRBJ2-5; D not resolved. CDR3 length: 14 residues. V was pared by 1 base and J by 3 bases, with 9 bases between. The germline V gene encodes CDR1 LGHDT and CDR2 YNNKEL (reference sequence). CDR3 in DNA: TGTGCCAGCAGCCAAGCGGCGATAAAAGAGACCCAGTACTTC. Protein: CASSQAAIKETQYF.

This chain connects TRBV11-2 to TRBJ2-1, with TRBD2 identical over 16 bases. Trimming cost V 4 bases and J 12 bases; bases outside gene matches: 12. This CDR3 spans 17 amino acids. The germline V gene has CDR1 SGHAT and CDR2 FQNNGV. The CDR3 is CASSSGLAGGPIGVQFF. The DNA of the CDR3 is TGTGCCAGCAGCTCGGGACTAGCGGGGGGGCCGATTGGTGTGCAGTTCTTC.

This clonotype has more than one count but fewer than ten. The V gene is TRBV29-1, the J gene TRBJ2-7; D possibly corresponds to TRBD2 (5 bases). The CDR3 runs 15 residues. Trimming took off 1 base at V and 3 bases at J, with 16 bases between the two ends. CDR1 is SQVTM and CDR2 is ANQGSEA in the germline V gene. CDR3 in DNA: TGCAGCGTTGAAGCCCCTGGCGCGGGCGGCTACGAGCAGTACTTC. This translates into CSVEAPGAGGYEQYF.

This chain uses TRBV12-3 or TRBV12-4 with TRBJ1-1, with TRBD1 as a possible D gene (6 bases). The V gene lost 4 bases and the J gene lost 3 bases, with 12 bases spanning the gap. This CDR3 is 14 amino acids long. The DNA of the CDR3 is TGTGCCAGCAGTTCAGGGGAGTCCTACACTGAAGCTTTCTTT. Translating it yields CASSSGESYTEAFF.

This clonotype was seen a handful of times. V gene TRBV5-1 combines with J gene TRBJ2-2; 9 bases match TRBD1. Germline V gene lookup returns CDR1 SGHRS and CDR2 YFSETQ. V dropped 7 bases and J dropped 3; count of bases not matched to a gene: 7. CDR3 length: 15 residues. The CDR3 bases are TGCGCCAGCTTTGACGGACAGGGGTACACCGGGGAGCTGTTTTTT. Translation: CASFDGQGYTGELFF.

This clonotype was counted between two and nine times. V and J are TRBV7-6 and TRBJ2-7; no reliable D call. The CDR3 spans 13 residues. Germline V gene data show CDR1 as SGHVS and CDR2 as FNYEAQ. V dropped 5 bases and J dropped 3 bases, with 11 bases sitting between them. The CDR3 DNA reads TGTGCCAGCAGCCCTAGAAGAAACTACGAGCAGTACTTC. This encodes CASSPRRNYEQYF.

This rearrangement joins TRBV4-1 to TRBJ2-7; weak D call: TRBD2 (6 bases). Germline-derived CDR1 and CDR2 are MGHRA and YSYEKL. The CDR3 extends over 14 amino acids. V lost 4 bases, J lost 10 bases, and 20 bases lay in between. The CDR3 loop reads CASSPTGSLARQYF. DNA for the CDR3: TGCGCCAGCAGCCCCACGGGGTCACTAGCTCGACAGTACTTC.

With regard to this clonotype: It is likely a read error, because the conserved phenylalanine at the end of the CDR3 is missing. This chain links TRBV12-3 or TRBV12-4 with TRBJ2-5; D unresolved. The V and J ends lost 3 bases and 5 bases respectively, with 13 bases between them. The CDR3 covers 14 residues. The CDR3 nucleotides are TGTGCCAGCAGTTTTGGCCAGTTGGAGGAGACCCAGTACTAC. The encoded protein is CASSFGQLEETQYY.

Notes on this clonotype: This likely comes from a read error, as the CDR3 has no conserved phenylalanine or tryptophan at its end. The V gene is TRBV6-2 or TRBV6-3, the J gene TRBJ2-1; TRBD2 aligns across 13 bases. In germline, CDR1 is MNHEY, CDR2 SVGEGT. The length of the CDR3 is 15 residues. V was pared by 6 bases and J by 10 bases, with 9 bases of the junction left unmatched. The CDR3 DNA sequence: TGTGCCAGCAGCAACACTAGCGGGGGGGCAAGAGAGCAGTTCTGC. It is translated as CASSNTSGGAREQFC.

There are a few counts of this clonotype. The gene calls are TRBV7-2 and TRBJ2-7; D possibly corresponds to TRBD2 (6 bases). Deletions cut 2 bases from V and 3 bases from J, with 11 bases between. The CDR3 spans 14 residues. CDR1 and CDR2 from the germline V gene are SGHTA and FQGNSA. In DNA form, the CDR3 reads TGTGCCAGCAGCTTATCATACGGGGGCTACGAGCAGTACTTC. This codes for CASSLSYGGYEQYF.

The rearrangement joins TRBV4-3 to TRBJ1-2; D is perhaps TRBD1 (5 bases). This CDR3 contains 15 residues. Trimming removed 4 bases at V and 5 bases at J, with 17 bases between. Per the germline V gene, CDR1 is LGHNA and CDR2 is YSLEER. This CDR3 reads CASSLHRTMSYGYTF. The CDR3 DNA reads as TGCGCCAGCAGCCTCCACAGGACTATGTCATATGGCTACACCTTC.

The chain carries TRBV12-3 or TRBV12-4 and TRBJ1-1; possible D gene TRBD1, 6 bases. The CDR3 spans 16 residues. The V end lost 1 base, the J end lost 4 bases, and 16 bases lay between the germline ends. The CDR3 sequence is CASSLGALPGVTEAFF. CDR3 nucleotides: TGTGCCAGCAGTTTAGGGGCCCTCCCAGGGGTCACTGAAGCTTTCTTT.

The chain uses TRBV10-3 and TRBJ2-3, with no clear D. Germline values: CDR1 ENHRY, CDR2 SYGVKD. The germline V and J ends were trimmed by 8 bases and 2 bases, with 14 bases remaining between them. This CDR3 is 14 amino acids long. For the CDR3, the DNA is TGTGCCATCGGGCCGGGCCCTCCCACAGATACGCAGTATTTT. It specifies CAIGPGPPTDTQYF.

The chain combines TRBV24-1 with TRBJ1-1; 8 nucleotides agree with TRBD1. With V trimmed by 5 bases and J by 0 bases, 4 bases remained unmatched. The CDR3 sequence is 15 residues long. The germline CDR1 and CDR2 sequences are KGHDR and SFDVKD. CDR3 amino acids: CATSVGTGVNTEAFF. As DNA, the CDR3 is TGTGCCACCAGTGTCGGGACAGGAGTGAACACTGAAGCTTTCTTT.

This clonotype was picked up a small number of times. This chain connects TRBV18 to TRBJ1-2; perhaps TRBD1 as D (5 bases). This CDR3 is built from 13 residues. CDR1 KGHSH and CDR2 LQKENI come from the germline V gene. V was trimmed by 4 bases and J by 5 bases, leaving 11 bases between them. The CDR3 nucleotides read TGTGCCAGCTCACAATATAAGGGGTATGGCTACACCTTC. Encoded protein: CASSQYKGYGYTF.

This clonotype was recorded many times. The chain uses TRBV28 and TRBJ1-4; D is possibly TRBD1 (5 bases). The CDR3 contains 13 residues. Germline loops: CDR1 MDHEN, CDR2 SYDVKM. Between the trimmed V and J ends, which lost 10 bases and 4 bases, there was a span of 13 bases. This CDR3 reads CAIPGTGNEKLFF. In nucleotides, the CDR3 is TGTGCCATCCCCGGGACCGGTAATGAAAAACTGTTTTTT.

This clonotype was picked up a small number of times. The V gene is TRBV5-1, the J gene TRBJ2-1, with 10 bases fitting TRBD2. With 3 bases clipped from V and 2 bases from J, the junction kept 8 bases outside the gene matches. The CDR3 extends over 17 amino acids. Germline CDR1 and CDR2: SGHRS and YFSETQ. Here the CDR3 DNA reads TGCGCCAGCAGCTCCCCATGGACTAGCGGAACCTACAATGAGCAGTTCTTC. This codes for CASSSPWTSGTYNEQFF.